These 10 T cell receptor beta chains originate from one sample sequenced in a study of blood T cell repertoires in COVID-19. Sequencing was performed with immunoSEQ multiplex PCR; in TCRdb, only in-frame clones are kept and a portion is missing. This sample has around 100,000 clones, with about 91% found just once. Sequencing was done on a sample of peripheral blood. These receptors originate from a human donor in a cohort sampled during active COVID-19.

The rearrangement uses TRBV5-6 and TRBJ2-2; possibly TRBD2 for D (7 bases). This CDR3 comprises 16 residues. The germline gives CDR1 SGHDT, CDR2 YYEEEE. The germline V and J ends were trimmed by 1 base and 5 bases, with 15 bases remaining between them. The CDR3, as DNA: TGTGCCAGCAGCTTGCCAGGGGAGGGAGTTACCGGGGAGCTGTTTTTT. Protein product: CASSLPGEGVTGELFF.

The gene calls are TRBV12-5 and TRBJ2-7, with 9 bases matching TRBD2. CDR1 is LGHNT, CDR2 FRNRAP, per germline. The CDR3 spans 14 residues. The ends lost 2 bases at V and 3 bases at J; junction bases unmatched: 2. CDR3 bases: TGTGCTAGTGGTTTGACTAGCGGGTTCTACGAGCAGTACTTC. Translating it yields CASGLTSGFYEQYF.

The CDR3 sequence: CAIWTGLLRETQYF. In nucleotides, the CDR3 is TGTGCCATCTGGACAGGGCTTTTGAGAGAGACCCAGTACTTC. J is TRBJ2-5 and V is TRBV10-3, with TRBD1 matching 8 bases. The J segment lost 4 bases and the V segment lost 8 bases, leaving 9 bases of the junction unmatched. The CDR3 sequence is 14 residues long. Germline CDR1 and CDR2: ENHRY and SYGVKD.

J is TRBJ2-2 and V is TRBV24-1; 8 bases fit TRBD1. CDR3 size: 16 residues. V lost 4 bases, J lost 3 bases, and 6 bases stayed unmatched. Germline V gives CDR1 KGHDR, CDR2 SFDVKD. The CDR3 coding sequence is TGTGCCACCAGTGAAACCAGGACAGGGTACACCGGGGAGCTGTTTTTT. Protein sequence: CATSETRTGYTGELFF.

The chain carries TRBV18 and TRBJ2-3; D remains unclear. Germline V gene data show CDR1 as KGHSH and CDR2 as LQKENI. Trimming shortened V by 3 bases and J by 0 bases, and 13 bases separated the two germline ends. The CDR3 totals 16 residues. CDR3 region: CASSPFDKSSTDTQYF. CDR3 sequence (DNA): TGTGCCAGCTCACCCTTCGACAAGTCCAGCACAGATACGCAGTATTTT.

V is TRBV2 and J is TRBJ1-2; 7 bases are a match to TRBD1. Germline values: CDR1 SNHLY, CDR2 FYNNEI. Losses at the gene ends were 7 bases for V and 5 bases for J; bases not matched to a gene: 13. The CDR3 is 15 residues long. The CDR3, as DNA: TGTGCCAGCACTCGACAGGGAGAGGGCCTGTATGGCTACACCTTC. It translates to CASTRQGEGLYGYTF.

The CDR3, as DNA: TGTGCCAGCAGTTCCGACCGGGGGGAGAACTATGGCTACACCTTC. This sequence encodes CASSSDRGENYGYTF. The chain is built from TRBV27 and TRBJ1-2; TRBD1 is a possible D gene (5 bases). The CDR3 length is 15 residues. Germline loops: CDR1 MNHEY, CDR2 SMNVEV (reference sequence). V was clipped by 4 bases and J by 2 bases, with 14 bases between them.

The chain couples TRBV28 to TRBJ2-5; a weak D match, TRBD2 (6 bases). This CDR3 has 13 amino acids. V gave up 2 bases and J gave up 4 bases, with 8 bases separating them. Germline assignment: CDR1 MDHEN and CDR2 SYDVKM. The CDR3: CASSLNGGETQYF. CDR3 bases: TGTGCCAGCAGTTTAAACGGGGGAGAGACCCAGTACTTC.

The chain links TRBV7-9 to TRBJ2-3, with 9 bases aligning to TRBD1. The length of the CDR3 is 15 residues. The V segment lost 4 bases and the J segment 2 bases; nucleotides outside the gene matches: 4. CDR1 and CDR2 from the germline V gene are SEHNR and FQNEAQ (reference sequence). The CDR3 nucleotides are TGTGCCAGCAGCTCAGGACAGGGGCTCACAGATACGCAGTATTTT. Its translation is CASSSGQGLTDTQYF.

The CDR3 DNA follows: TGTGCCAGCATGACTAGCGCGTACTACGAGCAGTACTTC. This translates into CASMTSAYYEQYF. The V gene is TRBV6-5, the J gene TRBJ2-7, with 8 bases identical to TRBD2. The CDR3 extends over 13 amino acids. The germline gives CDR1 MNHEY, CDR2 SVGAGI. The trim removed 7 bases at V and 3 bases at J, leaving 5 bases unmatched.